These 32 T cell receptor beta chains came from one sample sequenced in a study of T-cell memory formation after mild COVID-19. TCRdb used MiXCR to reprocess the 5' RACE reads, holding one entry per CDR3 protein. This table holds roughly 340,000 distinct CDR3 sequences, approximately 15% found once. The sample comprised PBMCs or a T cell subset sorted from them (not recorded which). These receptors all come from a man between 18 and 29 years old who had mild COVID-19 (a few samples of this study predate the infection). Cell type and time point are not known.

This clonotype has ten or more counts. The rearrangement links TRBV6-1 to TRBJ2-5; TRBD2 is a possible D gene (7 bases). Deletions cut 4 bases from V and 3 bases from J, with 12 bases between. The CDR3 spans 14 residues. The germline gives CDR1 MNHNS, CDR2 SASEGT. CDR3 coding DNA: TGTGCCAGCAGTGGGGGGGGGGCCAAAGAGACCCAGTACTTC. Translated, it gives CASSGGGAKETQYF.

Only a few counts were recorded for this clonotype. This chain joins TRBV4-1 and TRBJ2-1; 8 bases fit TRBD2. Germline V gene sequence: CDR1 MGHRA, CDR2 YSYEKL. J gave up 7 bases and V 4 bases, and 9 bases lay outside the gene matches. The CDR3 runs 15 residues. The CDR3 protein is CASSLPGGGDNEQFF. CDR3 in DNA: TGCGCCAGCAGCCTACCGGGAGGGGGGGATAATGAGCAGTTCTTC.

This clonotype was seen more than once but under ten times. The chain couples TRBV5-1 to TRBJ2-7; weak D call: TRBD1 (6 bases). Germline V gives CDR1 SGHRS, CDR2 YFSETQ. V lost 4 bases to trimming and J lost 2 bases, with 13 bases between them. This CDR3 contains 14 residues. CDR3 residues: CASSQGQNTYEQYV. CDR3 nucleotide sequence: TGCGCCAGCAGCCAAGGACAGAATACCTACGAGCAGTACGTC.

This clonotype turned up a few times. The genes are TRBV6-2 or TRBV6-3 and TRBJ1-1, with D possibly being TRBD1 (5 bases). The CDR3 covers 16 residues. Germline-derived CDR1 and CDR2 are MNHEY and SVGEGT. With 7 bases removed from V and 0 bases from J, the gap between germline ends came to 18 bases. CDR3 region: CASTGIQNFMNTEAFF. In nucleotides, the CDR3 is TGTGCCAGCACAGGGATCCAAAATTTCATGAACACTGAAGCTTTCTTT.

This clonotype was seen a handful of times. Here the CDR3 reads CASSLALNRETQYF. DNA for the CDR3: TGTGCCAGCAGCTTAGCACTAAACCGAGAGACCCAGTACTTC. V usage is TRBV11-1 and J usage is TRBJ2-5; D not certain. V lost 0 bases and J 4 bases, leaving 9 bases between the germline ends. Germline-derived CDR1 and CDR2 are SGHAT and FQDESV (reference sequence). There are 14 residues in the CDR3.

CDR3 residues: CTILAGGGTDTQYF. CDR3 nucleotide sequence: TGCACTATACTAGCGGGGGGAGGCACAGATACGCAGTATTTT. The chain uses TRBV20-1 and TRBJ2-3; 12 nucleotides agree with TRBD2. Germline CDR1 reads DFQATT; CDR2 reads SNEGSKA (reference sequence). The CDR3 loop spans 14 amino acids.

In its sample, this clonotype was seen a few times. The chain combines TRBV12-3 or TRBV12-4 with TRBJ1-1; 8 bases agree with TRBD1. V trimming: 6 bases; J trimming: 5 bases; junction bases outside the gene matches: 8. The CDR3 is 14 amino acids. CDR3 nucleotides: TGTGCCAGCAGCCAGACAGGGGTTTGGACTGAAGCTTTCTTT. Residues: CASSQTGVWTEAFF.

The chain couples TRBV20-1 to TRBJ1-1; D might be TRBD1 (5 bases). V gave up 2 bases and J gave up 5 bases, with 12 bases separating them. The CDR3 consists of 13 residues. CDR1 is DFQATT and CDR2 is SNEGSKA in the germline V gene (reference sequence). CDR3 DNA sequence: TGCAGTGCTAGACCCAGGGAGGTAACTGAAGCTTTCTTT. Protein product: CSARPREVTEAFF.

This rearrangement joins TRBV29-1 to TRBJ2-7; no clear D gene. The CDR3 totals 11 residues. Germline CDR1 SQVTM, CDR2 ANQGSEA. V was shortened by 6 bases and J by 2 bases, with 8 bases between the two germline ends. The DNA for the CDR3 is TGCAGCGTCGGTGGCCCCTACGAGCAGTACTTC. Translation gives CSVGGPYEQYF.

This clonotype was counted a few times. The chain links TRBV6-2 or TRBV6-3 to TRBJ2-7; a weak D match, TRBD1 (5 bases). V was shortened by 3 bases and J by 3 bases, with 12 bases between the two germline ends. CDR3 length: 14 amino acids. Germline values: CDR1 MNHEY, CDR2 SVGEGT. The CDR3 is CASSYPGNLYEQYV. CDR3 sequence (DNA): TGTGCCAGCAGTTATCCAGGGAACCTCTACGAGCAGTACGTC.

This clonotype was observed many times. This chain links TRBV7-8 with TRBJ2-3, with D perhaps matching TRBD1 or TRBD2 (5 bases each). Trimming removed 6 bases from V and 0 bases from J, with 7 bases in between. Germline loops: CDR1 SGHVS, CDR2 FQNEAQ. The CDR3 consists of 13 residues. The CDR3: CASRWGSTDTQYF. CDR3 nucleotide sequence: TGTGCCAGCAGGTGGGGGAGCACAGATACGCAGTATTTT.

V and J are TRBV3-1 and TRBJ2-1, with 9 nucleotides matching TRBD2. CDR1 and CDR2 from the germline V gene are LGHDT and YNNKEL (reference sequence). The CDR3 totals 21 residues. V lost 4 bases to trimming and J lost 0 bases; unmatched junction nucleotides: 19. The CDR3 loop reads CASSPVLLLERGVNSYNEQFF. CDR3 nucleotide sequence: TGTGCCAGCAGCCCCGTACTCTTGCTCGAGCGGGGGGTAAACTCCTACAATGAGCAGTTCTTC.

Regarding this clonotype: Germline is not matched at one junction end, which may reflect a read error. This sequence joins TRBV7-7 and TRBJ2-1, with D perhaps matching TRBD1 (5 bases). The CDR3 has 14 residues. Per germline, CDR1 SSHAT and CDR2 FNYEAQ (reference sequence). The CDR3 region has the DNA TGTGCTAGCAGCGTATTTACAGGAGCCAATGAGCAGTTCTTC. As protein: CASSVFTGANEQFF.

This clonotype occurred a few times. This rearrangement joins TRBV9 to TRBJ2-5, with 7 bases aligning to TRBD2. The germline V gene has CDR1 SGDLS and CDR2 YYNGEE. The CDR3 has 15 residues. V shed 2 bases and J 1 base; nucleotides not matched to a gene: 5. This CDR3 reads CASSVDPGGQETQYF. The CDR3 nucleotides are TGTGCCAGCAGCGTCGACCCGGGGGGCCAAGAGACCCAGTACTTC.

This chain uses TRBV20-1 with TRBJ2-1; the D is unclear. The CDR3 loop spans 11 amino acids. The V gene's germline CDR1 is DFQATT and CDR2 SNEGSKA (reference sequence). V lost 6 bases, J lost 5 bases, and 8 bases lay in between. CDR3 sequence: CSAPSDNEQFF. The CDR3 DNA reads as TGCAGTGCCCCCTCTGACAATGAGCAGTTCTTC.

This clonotype occurred a few times. The genes are TRBV12-3 or TRBV12-4 and TRBJ2-7, with TRBD2 matching 7 bases. The CDR3 loop spans 14 amino acids. The V and J ends lost 3 bases and 0 bases, in that order; junction bases with no gene match: 2. The CDR3 protein is CASSFGGFSYEQYF. The CDR3 DNA reads as TGTGCCAGCAGTTTCGGGGGGTTCTCCTACGAGCAGTACTTC.

The chain links TRBV21-1 to TRBJ2-3; TRBD1, as called in the table, went unchecked against the DNA. TRBV21-1 constitutes a pseudogene. This CDR3 has 14 residues. This chain's CDR3 is CASSYRTGVDTQYF. Written as DNA, the CDR3 is TGTGCCAGCAGCTACCGGACAGGGGTGGATACGCAGTATTTT.

This clonotype has at least ten counts. The chain couples TRBV27 to TRBJ2-7; 9 bases fit TRBD1. The ends lost 6 bases at V and 3 bases at J; junction bases unmatched: 3. Germline V gene sequence: CDR1 MNHEY, CDR2 SMNVEV (reference sequence). The CDR3 sequence is 13 residues long. DNA of the CDR3: TGTGCCAGCAGGGGGGGACAGGGCTACGAGCAGTACTTC. This sequence encodes CASRGGQGYEQYF.

The chain joins TRBV24-1 to TRBJ2-3, with 7 bases lining up with TRBD1. The trim removed 10 bases at V and 4 bases at J, leaving 10 bases unmatched. CDR3 length: 14 amino acids. Germline V gene lookup returns CDR1 KGHDR and CDR2 SFDVKD. The CDR3 protein is CATTDREFADTQYF. CDR3 DNA sequence: TGTGCCACTACCGACAGGGAGTTTGCAGATACGCAGTATTTT.

A note on this clonotype: A much larger clone differs from this one at a single base, so this may be a read error. The genes are TRBV7-2 and TRBJ2-2; no clear D. This CDR3 comprises 14 residues. Per germline, CDR1 SGHTA and CDR2 FQGNSA. V lost 4 bases to trimming and J lost 4 bases, with 10 bases between them. CDR3 coding DNA: TGTGCCAGCAGCTCTGCGGTCGGCACCGGGGAGCTGTTTTTT. Translation gives CASSSAVGTGELFF. The entire variable domain, with the rest obtained from reference TRBV7-2 and TRBJ2-2, is as follows: GAGVSQSPSNKVTEKGKDVELRCDPISGHTALYWYRQSLGQGLEFLIYFQGNSAPDKSGLPSDRFSAERTGGSVSTLTIQRTQQEDSAVYLCASSSAVGTGELFFGEGSRLTVL.

This rearrangement joins TRBV7-2 to TRBJ2-3, with no clear D. V was trimmed by 5 bases and J by 4 bases, leaving 7 bases between them. The CDR3 consists of 12 residues. Germline assignment: CDR1 SGHTA and CDR2 FQGNSA. The chain's CDR3 is CASSHKADTQYF. CDR3 nucleotide sequence: TGTGCCAGCAGCCACAAGGCAGATACGCAGTATTTT.

The CDR3 reads CASSLEQERGGYTF. The DNA for the CDR3 is TGTGCCAGCAGCTTAGAACAGGAGAGAGGAGGCTACACCTTC. The rearrangement links TRBV7-2 to TRBJ1-2; tentative D call: TRBD1 (5 bases). The CDR3 has 14 residues. With 1 base removed from V and 8 bases from J, the gap between germline ends came to 14 bases. CDR1 is SGHTA, CDR2 FQGNSA, per germline.

The chain uses TRBV7-3 and TRBJ1-1, with 7 nucleotides matching TRBD1. After removal of 0 bases from V and 0 bases from J, the junction contained 19 bases not matched to a gene. The CDR3 extends over 21 amino acids. Germline lookup yields CDR1 SGHTA and CDR2 FQGTGA. The CDR3, as DNA: TGTGCCAGCAGCTTAACCGGACAGGAAGCCCCGGGGTCGTCAATGAACACTGAAGCTTTCTTT. The encoded protein is CASSLTGQEAPGSSMNTEAFF.

This clonotype was counted a few times. This sequence joins TRBV6-5 and TRBJ2-1; 13 bases agree with TRBD2. This CDR3 comprises 18 residues. With V trimmed by 6 bases and J by 6 bases, 14 bases remained unmatched. Germline CDR1 MNHEY, CDR2 SVGAGI. The CDR3, as DNA: TGTGCCAGCAGCACGACTAGCGGGGGGTTCCGGATTCGCAATGAGCAGTTCTTC. This sequence encodes CASSTTSGGFRIRNEQFF.

This clonotype was counted many times. The chain recombines TRBV7-2 with TRBJ2-7, with TRBD1 matching 7 bases. CDR3 size: 13 residues. V shed 3 bases and J 3 bases; nucleotides not matched to a gene: 2. Germline lookup yields CDR1 SGHTA and CDR2 FQGNSA. For the CDR3, the DNA is TGTGCCAGCAGCTTGCACAGGGGCTACGAGCAGTACGTC. Translating it yields CASSLHRGYEQYV.

This clonotype was seen a handful of times. This sequence joins TRBV7-9 and TRBJ1-1; no firm D call. V was cut by 5 bases and J by 5 bases, with 18 bases left in between. This CDR3 region has 15 residues. The germline gives CDR1 SEHNR, CDR2 FQNEAQ (reference sequence). The CDR3 loop is CASSRGGVGVTEAFF. Here the CDR3 DNA reads TGTGCCAGCAGCCGGGGTGGGGTGGGTGTTACTGAAGCTTTCTTT.

V is TRBV29-1 and J is TRBJ1-4; 7 nucleotides agree with TRBD1. The CDR3 length is 11 residues. V shed 4 bases, J shed 7 bases, and the junction held 0 bases outside the gene matches. The germline gives CDR1 SQVTM, CDR2 ANQGSEA. CDR3 sequence reads: CSVAGGEKLFF. The CDR3, as DNA: TGCAGCGTTGCAGGGGGTGAAAAACTGTTTTTT.

V is TRBV2 and J is TRBJ1-2; the D gene is possibly TRBD1 (5 bases). The CDR3 has 16 amino acids. The ends were cut back, 3 bases at V and 4 bases at J, with 18 bases in the middle. Per the germline V gene, CDR1 is SNHLY and CDR2 is FYNNEI. The CDR3, as DNA: TGTGCCAGCAGTGAGGCAATACAGGATCCATTCTATGGCTACACCTTC. Translation gives CASSEAIQDPFYGYTF. Combining the CDR3 with reference TRBV2 and TRBJ1-2 gives the whole variable domain EPEVTQTPSHQVTQMGQEVILRCVPISNHLYFYWYRQILGQKVEFLVSFYNNEISEKSEIFDDQFSVERPDGSNFTLKIRSTKLEDSAMYFCASSEAIQDPFYGYTFGSGTRLTVV.

The chain combines TRBV6-2 or TRBV6-3 with TRBJ2-2, with 9 positions matching TRBD1. The CDR3 has 14 amino acids. The V gene end was trimmed by 7 bases and the J gene end by 7 bases; junction bases not matched to a gene: 7. Germline values: CDR1 MNHEY, CDR2 SVGEGT. In DNA, the CDR3 is TGTGCCAGCACCCGGGACAGGGCTATCGGGGAGCTGTTTTTT. Translation: CASTRDRAIGELFF.

The rearrangement links TRBV6-2 or TRBV6-3 to TRBJ2-1; D possibly corresponds to TRBD2 (6 bases). This CDR3 contains 15 residues. Trimming shortened V by 7 bases and J by 3 bases, and 16 bases separated the two germline ends. Per germline, CDR1 MNHEY and CDR2 SVGEGT. Here the CDR3 DNA reads TGTGCCAGCACCCCGGGACTCGAACTCTACAATGAGCAGTTCTTC. Its translation: CASTPGLELYNEQFF.

In its sample, this clonotype was seen many times. The chain uses TRBV12-3 or TRBV12-4 and TRBJ2-5, with a weak D call TRBD2 (5 bases). V lost 6 bases, J lost 3 bases, and 11 bases lay in between. The CDR3 extends over 13 amino acids. The CDR3 DNA follows: TGTGCCAGCAGCCCCACTAGAAAAGAGACCCAGTACTTC. This gives the protein CASSPTRKETQYF.

V usage is TRBV7-9 and J usage is TRBJ2-1; 8 bases line up with TRBD2. The germline CDR1 and CDR2 sequences are SEHNR and FQNEAQ (reference sequence). This CDR3 has 17 amino acids. J lost 0 bases, V lost 3 bases, and 7 bases had no gene match. This CDR3 is CASSFWSGGHSYNEQFF. CDR3 bases: TGTGCCAGCAGCTTCTGGAGCGGGGGTCACTCCTACAATGAGCAGTTCTTC.